This TCR beta chain derives from a study of cytomegalovirus exposure and HLA in healthy donors. Study information: In a later analysis, the roughly 110 validation repertoires were reported to have used the same platform as the 666 first-cohort repertoires.

Notes on this clone: Its antigen is currently unknown.

Trimming removed 1 base from V and 1 base from J, with 10 bases in between. The CDR3 is 15 residues long. Germline V lookup: CDR1 MGHRA, CDR2 YSYEKL. Assay: immunoSEQ multiplex PCR; the TCRdb copy retains only in-frame clones and omits some. The repertoire has roughly 130,000 clones, roughly nine tenths of them found once; the top ten carry just under 3%. Study conclusions and caveats: A few CMV-associated chains proved CMV antigen-specific in vitro. First-cohort TCR clusters were later found to tend to co-occur in the 120 validation repertoires. The study put 150 or so TCR beta chains on its list as cytomegalovirus-associated.

Source material: PBMCs. The source is a man in his late teens or twenties in good health and CMV-seronegative. V and J are TRBV4-1 and TRBJ1-1, with no clear D. CDR3 DNA sequence: TGCGCCAGCAGCCAAGGACACACAGAGAACACTGAAGCTTTCTTT. Encoded protein: CASSQGHTENTEAFF.